A single sample gave rise to the 8 T cell receptor beta chains below, sequenced in a study of siplizumab effects on memory and regulatory T cells. Clones were read by immunoSEQ multiplex PCR, and TCRdb kept only the in-frame ones, dropping some. The table has some 52,000 clones, under 98% seen once. What was sequenced was naive CD4+ T cells sorted from blood. The receptors were sampled from a human donor in good health.

The chain links TRBV18 to TRBJ2-5; D might be TRBD1 or TRBD2, each matching 6 bases. V shed 1 base and J shed 5 bases, with 23 bases lying between them. Per the germline V gene, CDR1 is KGHSH and CDR2 is LQKENI. This CDR3 comprises 18 residues. CDR3 bases: TGTGCCAGCTCACCACTGACCTCCAAAGGGGGGCGACGGGAGACCCAGTACTTC. Amino acid sequence: CASSPLTSKGGRRETQYF.

The chain combines TRBV7-3 with TRBJ2-1, with D perhaps assigned TRBD1 or TRBD2 (5 bases each). Trimming left V 5 bases short and J 8 bases short, with 25 bases between. The CDR3 spans 17 residues. Germline CDR1 is SGHTA and CDR2 is FQGTGA. CDR3 residues: CASSLGPALLVSDEQFF. Written as DNA, the CDR3 is TGTGCCAGCAGCCTGGGACCCGCCCTATTAGTCTCCGATGAGCAGTTCTTC. Full variable domain (outside the CDR3, taken from reference TRBV7-3 and TRBJ2-1): GAGVSQTPSNKVTEKGKYVELRCDPISGHTALYWYRQSLGQGPEFLIYFQGTGAADDSGLPNDRFFAVRPEGSVSTLKIQRTERGDSAVYLCASSLGPALLVSDEQFFGPGTRLTVL.

The chain links TRBV4-3 to TRBJ2-3; no clear D gene. Trimming pared 0 bases from V and 2 bases from J, leaving 9 bases between. Germline CDR1 LGHNA, CDR2 YSLEER. The length of the CDR3 is 15 residues. CDR3 amino acids: CASSQDSGFTDTQYF. The CDR3 bases are TGCGCCAGCAGCCAAGATTCGGGCTTCACAGATACGCAGTATTTT.

This clone has only one observation. The rearrangement uses TRBV5-1 and TRBJ2-3, with 16 bases matching TRBD2. Trimming removed 5 bases from V and 5 bases from J; junction bases left unmatched: 8. The CDR3 loop spans 17 amino acids. Germline-derived CDR1 and CDR2 are SGHRS and YFSETQ. In nucleotides, the CDR3 is TGCGCCAGCAGACGGGGGACTAGCGGGAGGGCCGTAGATACGCAGTATTTT. This translates into CASRRGTSGRAVDTQYF.

The gene calls are TRBV5-6 and TRBJ1-2; tentatively, D is TRBD1 (5 bases). Germline CDR1 and CDR2: SGHDT and YYEEEE. CDR3 length equals 16 residues. Trimming removed 0 bases at V and 4 bases at J, with 16 bases between. The CDR3 region has the DNA TGTGCCAGCAGCTTGGATATTCGGGGGTACAGCTATGGCTACACCTTC. As protein: CASSLDIRGYSYGYTF.

The rearrangement links TRBV30 to TRBJ1-2; D is uncertain. This CDR3 region has 12 residues. CDR1 and CDR2 (germline): GTSNPN, SVGIG (reference sequence). V was trimmed by 3 bases and J by 8 bases, leaving 13 bases between them. The CDR3: CAWRPGPEGYTF. CDR3 bases: TGTGCCTGGAGACCCGGGCCGGAGGGCTACACCTTC.

The chain recombines TRBV6-1 with TRBJ1-2; perhaps TRBD1 as D (5 bases). Trimming took off 4 bases at V and 7 bases at J, with 19 bases between the two ends. Germline CDR1 is MNHNS and CDR2 is SASEGT. This CDR3 is built from 15 residues. In nucleotides, the CDR3 is TGTGCCAGCAGTGGGATCCGGGACCGACAAGCTGGCTACACCTTC. Translated: CASSGIRDRQAGYTF.

The CDR3 region is CASSSGTGYYGYTF. The CDR3 DNA follows: TGTGCCAGCAGCTCCGGGACAGGTTACTATGGCTACACCTTC. The chain couples TRBV5-6 to TRBJ1-2; 8 bases map to TRBD1. The V gene's germline CDR1 is SGHDT and CDR2 YYEEEE. After removal of 3 bases from V and 3 bases from J, the junction contained 4 bases not matched to a gene. This CDR3 has 14 amino acids. Drawing the rest from reference TRBV5-6 and TRBJ1-2, the complete variable domain is DAGVTQSPTHLIKTRGQQVTLRCSPKSGHDTVSWYQQALGQGPQFIFQYYEEEERQRGNFPDRFSGHQFPNYSSELNVNALLLGDSALYLCASSSGTGYYGYTFGSGTRLTVV.